The rows below give T cell receptor beta chains drawn from one sample of a study of T cell responses to AZD1222 COVID-19 vaccine. Data came from immunoSEQ multiplex PCR; TCRdb stores just in-frame clones and leaves some out. Of some 99,000 clones listed, over 75% are singletons. Here the sequenced sample was peripheral blood, taken on day 0 of AZD1222 vaccination. The source is an adult in good health. Each CDR3 is given with its conserved first and last residue. A D gene is named only where the DNA matches it firmly. Rows may omit the clone size; those that give it use once, few, many or a size class.

J gene | CDR3 length | D gene | clone size | V gene | CDR3 DNA | CDR3 protein
TRBJ1-4 | 13 | - | - | TRBV21-1 | TGTGCCAGCCTCCGGGACCGGAGGGGAAAACTGTTTTTT | CASLRDRRGKLFF
TRBJ2-4 | 16 | TRBD1 | - | TRBV5-4 | TGTGCCAGCAGCTTGGGTGACAGGGTGGCCAAAAACATTCAGTACTTC | CASSLGDRVAKNIQYF
TRBJ1-1 | 14 | - | once | TRBV3-1/TRBV3-2 | TGTGCCAGCAGTCCAACAGGACCGAACACTGAAGCTTTCTTT | CASSPTGPNTEAFF
TRBJ1-4 | 19 | TRBD1 | once | TRBV19 | TGTGCCAGTAGTAGATCTACCGGGACAGCCGTCTCAACTAATGAAAAACTGTTTTTT | CASSRSTGTAVSTNEKLFF
TRBJ2-2 | 13 | - | - | TRBV5-1 | TGCGCCAGCAGCTTGGACGGACGCGGGGAGCTGTTTTTT | CASSLDGRGELFF
TRBJ2-3 | 13 | - | - | TRBV3-1/TRBV3-2 | TGTGCCAGCAGCCAAGACCGGGCAGATACGCAGTATTTT | CASSQDRADTQYF
TRBJ2-2 | 15 | - | - | TRBV9 | TGTGCCAGCAGCGTAGTGGCGTCGAACACCGGGGAGCTGTTTTTT | CASSVVASNTGELFF
TRBJ2-3 | 16 | - | - | TRBV9 | TGTGCCAGCAGCGCGCTCGGGCCCCCGCACACAGATACGCAGTATTTT | CASSALGPPHTDTQYF
TRBJ1-1 | 13 | - | - | TRBV29-1 | TGCAGCTCAACACAGGGCAGGGGCACTGAAGCTTTCTTT | CSSTQGRGTEAFF
TRBJ1-2 | 16 | TRBD1 | - | TRBV5-1 | TGCGCCAGCAGCTTGATCTGGGACAGTCCTAGTCCTGGCTACACCTTC | CASSLIWDSPSPGYTF